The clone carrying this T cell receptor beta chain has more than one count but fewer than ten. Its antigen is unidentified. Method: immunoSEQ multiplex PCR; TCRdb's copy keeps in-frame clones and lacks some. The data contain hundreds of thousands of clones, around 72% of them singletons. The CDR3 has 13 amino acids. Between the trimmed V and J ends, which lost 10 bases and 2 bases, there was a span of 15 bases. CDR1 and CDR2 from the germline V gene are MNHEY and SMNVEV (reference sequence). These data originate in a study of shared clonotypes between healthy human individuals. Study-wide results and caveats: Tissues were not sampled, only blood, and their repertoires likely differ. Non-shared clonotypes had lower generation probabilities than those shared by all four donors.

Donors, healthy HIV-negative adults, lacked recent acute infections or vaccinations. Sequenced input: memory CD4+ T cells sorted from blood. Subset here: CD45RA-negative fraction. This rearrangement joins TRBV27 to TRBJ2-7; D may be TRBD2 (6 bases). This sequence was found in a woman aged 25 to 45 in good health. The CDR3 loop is CATRDFSAYEQYF. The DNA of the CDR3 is TGTGCCACCAGGGACTTTTCAGCCTACGAGCAGTACTTC.